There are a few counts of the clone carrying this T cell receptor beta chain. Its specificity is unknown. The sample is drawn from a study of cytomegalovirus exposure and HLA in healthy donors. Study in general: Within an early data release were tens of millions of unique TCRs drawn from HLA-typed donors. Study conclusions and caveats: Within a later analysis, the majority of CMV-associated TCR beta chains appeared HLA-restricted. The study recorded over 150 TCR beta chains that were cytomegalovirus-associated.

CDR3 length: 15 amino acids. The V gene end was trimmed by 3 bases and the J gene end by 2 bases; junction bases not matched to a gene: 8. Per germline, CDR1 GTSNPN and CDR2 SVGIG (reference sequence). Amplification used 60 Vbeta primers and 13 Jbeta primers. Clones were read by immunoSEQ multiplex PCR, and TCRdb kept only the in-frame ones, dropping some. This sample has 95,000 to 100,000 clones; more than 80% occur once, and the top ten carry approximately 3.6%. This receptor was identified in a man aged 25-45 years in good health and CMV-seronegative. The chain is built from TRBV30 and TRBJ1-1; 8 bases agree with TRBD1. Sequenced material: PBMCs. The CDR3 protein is CAWRRTGPFNTEAFF. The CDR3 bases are TGTGCCTGGAGAAGGACAGGGCCCTTCAACACTGAAGCTTTCTTT.